The 26 T cell receptor beta chains presented below share a single source sample, sequenced in a study of cytomegalovirus exposure and HLA in healthy donors. PCR involved 60 Vbeta and 13 Jbeta primers. Produced via immunoSEQ multiplex PCR; TCRdb's table is partial and in-frame only. The sample yields roughly 170,000 clones, over 70% seen once. Source material: PBMCs. These receptors came from a woman in her 30s in good health and CMV-seronegative.

This clone was recorded once. The rearrangement uses TRBV4-3 and TRBJ2-1, with 9 bases that match TRBD2. Germline CDR1 and CDR2: LGHNA and YSLEER. The CDR3 covers 16 residues. After removal of 2 bases from V and 14 bases from J, the junction contained 16 bases not matched to a gene. The CDR3 sequence: CASSQTGGRVAGAKFF. The CDR3 DNA sequence: TGCGCCAGCAGCCAAACGGGGGGAAGGGTAGCGGGAGCCAAGTTCTTC.

The V call is TRBV6-6, the J call TRBJ2-1; the D is unclear. Trimming removed 2 bases from V and 2 bases from J, with 10 bases in between. Germline assignment: CDR1 MNHNY and CDR2 SVGAGI (reference sequence). The CDR3 is 15 residues long. The chain's CDR3 is CASSYPARTYNEQFF. CDR3 DNA sequence: TGTGCCAGCAGTTACCCCGCGCGGACCTACAATGAGCAGTTCTTC.

This clone has only a few counts. The V gene is TRBV7-2, the J gene TRBJ2-7; TRBD2 is a possible D gene (6 bases). Trimming took off 1 base at V and 0 bases at J, with 16 bases between the two ends. Per the germline V gene, CDR1 is SGHTA and CDR2 is FQGNSA. The CDR3 is made up of 17 amino acids. This CDR3 reads CASSLVGGSVSSYEQYF. CDR3 coding DNA: TGTGCCAGCAGCTTAGTCGGGGGTAGCGTTAGCTCCTACGAGCAGTACTTC.

The J gene is TRBJ2-1, the V gene TRBV7-9; possibly TRBD2 for D (6 bases). Germline CDR1 reads SEHNR; CDR2 reads FQNEAQ (reference sequence). The CDR3 spans 14 residues. V lost 6 bases, J lost 9 bases, and 18 bases lay in between. This CDR3 is CASRPTFGGVEQFF. Here the CDR3 DNA reads TGTGCCAGCAGGCCGACGTTTGGCGGGGTTGAGCAGTTCTTC.

V usage is TRBV11-2 and J usage is TRBJ1-6, with a possible D match to TRBD1 (5 bases). From germline, CDR1 is SGHAT and CDR2 FQNNGV. V lost 5 bases and J 7 bases, leaving 12 bases between the germline ends. The CDR3 contains 14 residues. The CDR3 here is CASSERQSNSPLHF. In DNA, the CDR3 is TGTGCCAGCAGCGAACGACAGTCCAATTCACCCCTCCACTTT.

This clone occurred a few times. The V call is TRBV7-2, the J call TRBJ1-2; D is undetermined. CDR1 is SGHTA, CDR2 FQGNSA, per germline. The CDR3 has 12 amino acids. V was trimmed by 3 bases and J by 0 bases, leaving 2 bases between them. CDR3 loop: CASSFTNYGYTF. The CDR3 DNA reads TGTGCCAGCAGCTTTACTAACTATGGCTACACCTTC.

J is TRBJ1-3 and V is TRBV9; a possible D gene is TRBD1 (6 bases). V lost 4 bases and J 4 bases, leaving 15 bases between the germline ends. The germline gives CDR1 SGDLS, CDR2 YYNGEE. The CDR3 covers 15 residues. As DNA, the CDR3 is TGTGCCAGCAGCCCCAGGGGATTAGGAGGAAACACCATATATTTT. Translation: CASSPRGLGGNTIYF.

The chain has TRBV27 and TRBJ2-5; D perhaps matches TRBD2 (7 bases). Per the germline V gene, CDR1 is MNHEY and CDR2 is SMNVEV (reference sequence). V gave up 2 bases and J gave up 5 bases, with 15 bases separating them. The CDR3 consists of 15 residues. As DNA, the CDR3 is TGTGCCAGCAGTTTAGGGAGGGGGTCCGGGGAGACCCAGTACTTC. Its translation is CASSLGRGSGETQYF.

The chain joins TRBV18 to TRBJ1-2; 9 bases fit TRBD1. CDR3 length equals 14 residues. After removal of 6 bases from V and 8 bases from J, the junction contained 10 bases not matched to a gene. Germline V gene sequence: CDR1 KGHSH, CDR2 LQKENI. The CDR3 bases are TGTGCCAGCTCGATCGGGACAGGGTCTCAGGGCTACACCTTC. This encodes CASSIGTGSQGYTF.

This sequence joins TRBV4-3 and TRBJ2-1; no firm D call. Looked up from germline, CDR1 is LGHNA and CDR2 is YSLEER. There are 17 residues in the CDR3. V lost 0 bases and J lost 0, with 12 bases in between. CDR3 in DNA: TGCGCCAGCAGCCAAGATCCGACGGCTAGCTCCTACAATGAGCAGTTCTTC. This codes for CASSQDPTASSYNEQFF.

The chain combines TRBV6-5 with TRBJ2-2; 7 nucleotides match TRBD2. This CDR3 is 15 amino acids long. Germline V gene lookup returns CDR1 MNHEY and CDR2 SVGAGI. J was trimmed by 6 bases and V by 2 bases; bases with no gene match: 6. CDR3 sequence reads: CASSYVSGGPGELFF. CDR3 DNA: TGTGCCAGCAGTTACGTCTCGGGGGGACCCGGGGAGCTGTTTTTT.

The chain has TRBV25-1 and TRBJ1-2; a weak D match, TRBD1 (5 bases). Trimming took off 8 bases at V and 7 bases at J, with 11 bases between the two ends. The CDR3 extends over 11 amino acids. Germline V CDR1 and CDR2: MGHDK, SYGVNS. DNA for the CDR3: TGTGCCAGCGGGGGGATGGGTGGCTACACCTTC. Encoded protein: CASGGMGGYTF.

The CDR3 protein is CASSVPGGSGRQFF. In DNA, the CDR3 is TGTGCCAGCAGCGTCCCCGGGGGGAGCGGGAGGCAGTTCTTC. The chain uses TRBV9 and TRBJ2-1, with TRBD2 matching 8 bases. Germline assignment: CDR1 SGDLS and CDR2 YYNGEE. V trimming: 2 bases; J trimming: 12 bases; junction bases outside the gene matches: 10. The CDR3 has 14 residues.

This sequence joins TRBV11-2 and TRBJ2-7, with D possibly matching TRBD2 (5 bases). Germline assignment: CDR1 SGHAT and CDR2 FQNNGV. Trimming took 0 bases from V and 3 from J, leaving 12 bases between them. The CDR3 is made up of 15 amino acids. CDR3 bases: TGTGCCAGCAGCTTAGATATCGAGCGGAGCTACGAGCAGTACTTC. Its protein is CASSLDIERSYEQYF.

Only a few counts were recorded for this clone. The rearrangement links TRBV4-3 to TRBJ2-2; D gene unclear. Per germline, CDR1 LGHNA and CDR2 YSLEER. V was shortened by 0 bases and J by 4 bases, with 9 bases between the two germline ends. The CDR3 has 15 amino acids. This CDR3 is CASSQDSIGTGELFF. The CDR3 bases are TGCGCCAGCAGCCAAGATAGTATTGGCACCGGGGAGCTGTTTTTT.

The chain recombines TRBV7-2 with TRBJ2-2, with 9 positions matching TRBD2. The CDR3 spans 16 residues. The V and J ends lost 5 bases and 4 bases, in that order; junction bases with no gene match: 8. Germline V CDR1 and CDR2: SGHTA, FQGNSA. CDR3 in amino acids: CASSRQAGGLTGELFF. As DNA, the CDR3 is TGTGCCAGCAGCCGACAAGCGGGGGGACTCACCGGGGAGCTGTTTTTT.

The DNA for the CDR3 is TGTGCCACCAGCACTATATCCCGCGGGATGAAAGAGACCCAGTACTTC. This codes for CATSTISRGMKETQYF. The gene calls are TRBV15 and TRBJ2-5, with D maybe TRBD2 (6 bases). The CDR3 loop spans 16 amino acids. The V and J ends lost 4 bases and 3 bases respectively, with 18 bases between them. CDR1 is LNHNV and CDR2 is YYDKDF in the germline V gene (reference sequence). The full variable domain, with the rest looked up from reference TRBV15 and TRBJ2-5, is DAMVIQNPRYQVTQFGKPVTLSCSQTLNHNVMYWYQQKSSQAPKLLFHYYDKDFNNEADTPDNFQSRRPNTSFCFLDIRSPGLGDTAMYLCATSTISRGMKETQYFGPGTRLLVL.

The chain recombines TRBV7-9 with TRBJ1-3; TRBD1 might be the D (5 bases). Germline V gene data show CDR1 as SEHNR and CDR2 as FQNEAQ (reference sequence). This CDR3 region has 16 residues. The V and J ends lost 6 bases and 0 bases respectively, with 15 bases between them. CDR3 in DNA: TGTGCCAGCAGTTCGGTTGGGGACTACTCTGGAAACACCATATATTTT. Amino acids: CASSSVGDYSGNTIYF.

The chain employs TRBV5-1 and TRBJ2-7; D remains ambiguous. From germline, CDR1 is SGHRS and CDR2 YFSETQ. This CDR3 spans 14 amino acids. Trimming pared 1 base from V and 0 bases from J, leaving 8 bases between. The CDR3 loop reads CASSLIESSYEQYF. The CDR3 nucleotides are TGCGCCAGCAGCTTGATAGAGAGCTCCTACGAGCAGTACTTC.

The chain has TRBV19 and TRBJ2-7; D unresolved. Trimming shortened V by 1 base and J by 3 bases, and 16 bases separated the two germline ends. CDR1 and CDR2 from the germline V gene are LNHDA and SQIVND (reference sequence). This CDR3 spans 16 amino acids. The DNA of the CDR3 is TGTGCCAGTAGTATAGCCCCCCGGCTCCCGGGCTACGAGCAGTACTTC. Its protein is CASSIAPRLPGYEQYF.

The chain recombines TRBV9 with TRBJ2-2; TRBD2 agrees at 9 bases. V was pared by 0 bases and J by 8 bases, with 11 bases of the junction left unmatched. CDR3 size: 17 residues. Germline assignment: CDR1 SGDLS and CDR2 YYNGEE. The CDR3 here is CASSVGSSLAGLGELFF. The CDR3 DNA reads TGTGCCAGCAGCGTAGGGTCGAGTCTAGCGGGGCTTGGGGAGCTGTTTTTT.

The chain links TRBV6-5 to TRBJ2-3, with 8 bases identical to TRBD1. V was pared by 4 bases and J by 6 bases, with 9 bases of the junction left unmatched. The CDR3 consists of 15 residues. CDR1 and CDR2 from the germline V gene are MNHEY and SVGAGI. This chain's CDR3 is CASSSRTGSVDTQYF. The CDR3 nucleotides are TGTGCCAGCAGTTCCCGGACAGGGTCTGTGGATACGCAGTATTTT.

The V gene is TRBV4-3, the J gene TRBJ1-2; 10 bases fit TRBD1. The V gene's germline CDR1 is LGHNA and CDR2 YSLEER. The V and J ends lost 4 bases and 8 bases, in that order; junction bases with no gene match: 16. The CDR3 is made up of 17 amino acids. In nucleotides, the CDR3 is TGCGCCAGCAGCCGGTTGAGGACAGGGGGTTACGGAGGAGGCTACACCTTC. It yields the protein CASSRLRTGGYGGGYTF.

The chain links TRBV18 to TRBJ2-7, with 11 nucleotides matching TRBD2. The J segment lost 5 bases and the V segment lost 0 bases, leaving 3 bases of the junction unmatched. Germline V gene sequence: CDR1 KGHSH, CDR2 LQKENI. The CDR3 has 15 residues. In DNA form, the CDR3 reads TGTGCCAGCTCACCACCACTAGCGGGAGAAGACGAGCAGTACTTC. This sequence encodes CASSPPLAGEDEQYF.

This sequence joins TRBV10-1 and TRBJ2-2; D not certain. Trimming pared 0 bases from V and 7 bases from J, leaving 9 bases between. This CDR3 region has 14 residues. Germline CDR1 WNHNN, CDR2 SYGVQD (reference sequence). The CDR3 region has the DNA TGCGCCAGCAGTGAGTCGAGGTTTGGCGGGGAGCTGTTTTTT. This translates into CASSESRFGGELFF.

V usage is TRBV2 and J usage is TRBJ1-4; 7 positions agree with TRBD1. J was trimmed by 8 bases and V by 5 bases; bases with no gene match: 11. The CDR3 spans 15 residues. The germline V gene has CDR1 SNHLY and CDR2 FYNNEI. The CDR3 region has the DNA TGTGCCAGCAGTTCTGGGCACAGGGGTGAGGAAAAACTGTTTTTT. This gives the protein CASSSGHRGEEKLFF. The variable domain in full, completed from reference TRBV2 and TRBJ1-4, reads EPEVTQTPSHQVTQMGQEVILRCVPISNHLYFYWYRQILGQKVEFLVSFYNNEISEKSEIFDDQFSVERPDGSNFTLKIRSTKLEDSAMYFCASSSGHRGEEKLFFGSGTQLSVL.